Detailed here is one TCR beta chain. This clone's antigen is unknown. No qualities accompany the bases; no much larger clone lies one base away. The data belong to a study of blood T cell repertoires in COVID-19 (dated by TCRdb to about 2020). In terms of the full investigation: Samples from collaborators originated in the United States, Italy and Spain and spanned both the acute and convalescent phases of COVID-19. The prospective study material was composed of cDNA or gDNA derived from T cells, B-cell-depleted T cells, or PBMCs. The dataset comprised deeply sampled blood TCRbeta repertoires from subjects exposed to, actively infected with, or recovered from COVID-19. The repertoires were released in a freely available public database intended as a resource for research on the immune response to SARS-CoV-2. The samples were drawn from two sources: the first 160 participants of the ongoing ImmuneRACE study, and 1,254 subjects contributed by 6 global collaborators. Sample metadata almost always included a de-identified subject ID, COVID-19 status, age in years and sex. HLA class I and class II types, where available, came from metadata supplied by the sample provider rather than from assay-based typing. General conclusions and limits of the study: The amount of clinical and demographic metadata varied by source and participant and was provided uncurated.

The CDR3 sequence holds 15 residues, the cysteine and phenylalanine included. Just the 45-base CDR3 DNA is kept, in frame starting at base 1. Reading the germline V gene gives CDR1 SGHRS and CDR2 YFSETQ. V is trimmed back by 2 bases and J by 2 bases, and the junction contains 5 bases that no gene match accounts for. TCRbeta CDR3 regions were amplified from genomic DNA using the immunoSEQ Assay, a bias-controlled multiplex PCR. Per the authors' processing: The number of nucleated cells in each sample was estimated by amplification of reference gene primers within the assay. To quantify the absolute abundance of each unique TCRbeta CDR3 rearrangement, sequence reads were collapsed and filtered. For each sample, productive Simpson clonality was calculated as the square root of Simpson's diversity index across productive rearrangements. TCRdb obtained this table from immuneACCESS and retained in-frame rearrangements with V and J assigned. These tables miss some clones; where compared with another copy, unresolved V genes account for less than half of the shortfall, and the remainder is unexplained. V and J calls and clone size are as listed in that table; D and trimming were resolved from the DNA. This sample has 120,000 to 150,000 clones in its table, and roughly 81% of those were observed once. The top ten hold less than 3.5% of the sample.

Whole blood was collected in K2EDTA tubes by collaborating institutions according to the institutions' own protocols. For TCRbeta analysis, collaborators shipped samples as frozen whole blood, isolated PBMCs, or DNA extracted from either of those sample types. The chain links TRBV5-1 with TRBJ2-5; TRBD2 lines up with 8 middle nucleotides. This TCR was sampled from a human donor with acute or convalescent COVID-19. The donor label of this sample is uncertain. The sample taken for sequencing was peripheral blood. The CDR3 region reads CASSFFASGQETQYF. The nucleotide sequence reads TGCGCCAGCAGCTTTTTCGCTAGCGGGCAAGAGACCCAGTACTTC. Outside the CDR3, residues come from the reference TRBV5-1 and TRBJ2-5 proteins, so the full variable domain is: KAGVTQTPRYLIKTRGQQVTLSCSPISGHRSVSWYQQTPGQGLQFLFEYFSETQRNKGNFPGRFSGRQFSNSRSEMNVSTLELGDSALYLCASSFFASGQETQYFGPGTRLLVL.